The 19 T cell receptor beta chains reported below all come from one sample, sequenced in a study of shared clonotypes between healthy human individuals. The data were produced by immunoSEQ multiplex PCR, yet TCRdb's version contains in-frame clones alone and is incomplete. Here the sample spans fewer than 550,000 clones, roughly 85% being singletons. Sequenced sample: PBMCs. The receptors come from a woman aged 40 to 49 in good health. Some clones in this sample may be carry-over from other donors' samples.

This clone was counted a single time. V usage is TRBV2 and J usage is TRBJ2-2; 7 nucleotides match TRBD2. The V gene end was trimmed by 7 bases and the J gene end by 4 bases; junction bases not matched to a gene: 6. Germline CDR1 reads SNHLY; CDR2 reads FYNNEI. The CDR3 is 14 amino acids. This CDR3 reads CASTRERGTGELFF. For the CDR3, the DNA is TGTGCCAGCACGCGGGAGAGGGGCACCGGGGAGCTGTTTTTT.

The CDR3 loop reads CASSLVQRNTEAFF. The DNA for the CDR3 is TGTGCCAGCAGTCTCGTACAGAGGAACACTGAAGCTTTCTTT. The rearrangement joins TRBV28 to TRBJ1-1; D ambiguous. Germline CDR1 is MDHEN and CDR2 is SYDVKM. V gave up 5 bases and J gave up 1 base, with 11 bases separating them. CDR3 size: 14 residues.

This clone was recorded at least ten times. Other DNA sequences from this sample encode an identical CDR3 as well. The chain has TRBV7-2 and TRBJ1-2; unclear D gene. The germline gives CDR1 SGHTA, CDR2 FQGNSA. This CDR3 region has 12 residues. Trimming removed 3 bases from V and 0 bases from J, with 2 bases in between. This chain's CDR3 is CASSFTNYGYTF. CDR3 nucleotides: TGTGCCAGCAGCTTCACTAACTATGGCTACACCTTC.

The rearrangement links TRBV14 to TRBJ2-7; TRBD2 aligns across 7 bases. CDR1 and CDR2 from the germline V gene are SGHDN and FVKESK. The length of the CDR3 is 14 residues. Trimming cost V 7 bases and J 3 bases; bases outside gene matches: 9. CDR3 in amino acids: CASNSAGSFYEQYF. The DNA for the CDR3 is TGTGCCAGCAACTCAGCGGGATCTTTCTACGAGCAGTACTTC.

The chain couples TRBV27 to TRBJ2-2, with TRBD2 as a possible D gene (6 bases). Trimming pared 6 bases from V and 6 bases from J, leaving 17 bases between. Germline CDR1 is MNHEY and CDR2 is SMNVEV (reference sequence). CDR3 length: 15 residues. CDR3 sequence: CASSLRDFGAGELFF. CDR3 coding DNA: TGTGCCAGCAGCCTTAGGGACTTCGGGGCCGGGGAGCTGTTTTTT.

CDR3 coding DNA: TGTGCCAGTAGAGACTCCGGACAGCCTTACCTATCTGGAAACACCATATATTTT. It encodes CASRDSGQPYLSGNTIYF. The chain is built from TRBV19 and TRBJ1-3; TRBD1 is a possible D gene (6 bases). Germline-derived CDR1 and CDR2 are LNHDA and SQIVND (reference sequence). The germline V and J ends were trimmed by 6 bases and 1 base, with 22 bases remaining between them. The CDR3 totals 18 residues.

This chain links TRBV2 with TRBJ1-6, with D possibly being TRBD1 (6 bases). The CDR3 sequence is 13 residues long. V gave up 5 bases and J gave up 9 bases, with 11 bases separating them. Germline CDR1 SNHLY, CDR2 FYNNEI. The CDR3 sequence: CASSIQGLSPLHF. DNA of the CDR3: TGTGCCAGCAGTATACAGGGACTTTCACCCCTCCACTTT.

CDR3 nucleotide sequence: TGTGCCAGCAGCTCGACCGGGACAGGGGGTTACGAGCAGTACTTC. Translation: CASSSTGTGGYEQYF. The V and J genes are TRBV7-2 and TRBJ2-7; TRBD1 agrees at 11 bases. V lost 4 bases, J lost 4 bases, and 6 bases stayed unmatched. Per germline, CDR1 SGHTA and CDR2 FQGNSA. The length of the CDR3 is 15 residues.

V and J are TRBV6-6 and TRBJ2-1, with 10 positions matching TRBD1. CDR3 size: 15 residues. V trimming: 2 bases; J trimming: 6 bases; junction bases outside the gene matches: 4. Germline values: CDR1 MNHNY, CDR2 SVGAGI (reference sequence). CDR3 sequence: CASSYPGTGVNEQFF. For the CDR3, the DNA is TGTGCCAGCAGTTACCCCGGGACAGGGGTCAATGAGCAGTTCTTC.

CDR3 coding DNA: TGTGCCAGCAGTATAAGAGAGAACACTGAAGCTTTCTTT. It encodes CASSIRENTEAFF. The V gene is TRBV27, the J gene TRBJ1-1; no clear D. The V end lost 5 bases, the J end lost 1 base, and 8 bases lay between the germline ends. The CDR3 spans 13 residues. The germline V gene has CDR1 MNHEY and CDR2 SMNVEV (reference sequence).

The CDR3 is CASGDSGNIEQYF. As DNA, the CDR3 is TGTGCCAGCGGAGATAGCGGGAATATTGAGCAGTACTTC. The rearrangement uses TRBV6-6 and TRBJ2-7; 8 bases agree with TRBD2. The V segment lost 8 bases and the J segment 7 bases; nucleotides outside the gene matches: 10. The CDR3 has 13 amino acids. Looked up from germline, CDR1 is MNHNY and CDR2 is SVGAGI (reference sequence).

J is TRBJ1-4 and V is TRBV4-1; no clear D. The germline V gene encodes CDR1 MGHRA and CDR2 YSYEKL. Trimming removed 4 bases from V and 0 bases from J, with 9 bases in between. This CDR3 contains 15 residues. CDR3 region: CASSRNRPTNEKLFF. The CDR3 DNA sequence: TGCGCCAGCAGCCGAAATCGCCCAACTAATGAAAAACTGTTTTTT.

The chain combines TRBV19 with TRBJ1-1; D is ambiguous. The CDR3 contains 14 residues. V dropped 7 bases and J dropped 4 bases, with 16 bases sitting between them. Germline-derived CDR1 and CDR2 are LNHDA and SQIVND (reference sequence). The CDR3 region is CASTQQGLRTEAFF. The CDR3, as DNA: TGTGCCAGTACCCAACAAGGGCTACGCACTGAAGCTTTCTTT.

The chain is built from TRBV5-6 and TRBJ2-7; no reliable D call. The germline V gene has CDR1 SGHDT and CDR2 YYEEEE. This CDR3 spans 17 amino acids. V was trimmed by 7 bases and J by 2 bases, leaving 25 bases between them. The DNA for the CDR3 is TGTGCCAGCGTCGGATCGTCCGGGCTTCGACTCACCTACGAGCAGTACTTC. Translated, it gives CASVGSSGLRLTYEQYF.

V is TRBV2 and J is TRBJ2-5, with 9 bases identical to TRBD1. The CDR3 runs to 13 residues. Per germline, CDR1 SNHLY and CDR2 FYNNEI. V lost 6 bases and J lost 3; bases outside the gene matches: 2. The CDR3 is CASRRQGEETQYF. The CDR3 region has the DNA TGTGCCAGCAGGAGACAGGGGGAAGAGACCCAGTACTTC.

V is TRBV28 and J is TRBJ1-1, with 8 bases lining up with TRBD1. CDR1 is MDHEN and CDR2 is SYDVKM in the germline V gene. The CDR3 runs 16 residues. The V and J ends lost 5 bases and 1 base, in that order; junction bases with no gene match: 9. The chain's CDR3 is CASSLLQGGGNTEAFF. DNA for the CDR3: TGTGCCAGCAGTCTACTACAGGGGGGAGGGAACACTGAAGCTTTCTTT.

This clone was observed once. The CDR3 sequence: CSVEKGQGVGEQYF. In nucleotides, the CDR3 is TGCAGCGTTGAAAAGGGACAGGGGGTAGGCGAGCAGTACTTC. The rearrangement uses TRBV29-1 and TRBJ2-7; TRBD1 matches 11 bases. The CDR3 spans 14 residues. J lost 6 bases, V lost 2 bases, and 6 bases had no gene match. Germline V gives CDR1 SQVTM, CDR2 ANQGSEA.

This chain joins TRBV11-2 and TRBJ2-3; 8 bases are a match to TRBD2. The CDR3 consists of 15 residues. Germline values: CDR1 SGHAT, CDR2 FQNNGV. The ends lost 1 base at V and 2 bases at J; junction bases unmatched: 2. The DNA for the CDR3 is TGTGCCAGCAGCTTAGCAGCGGGAGTCACAGATACGCAGTATTTT. Translating it yields CASSLAAGVTDTQYF.

The genes are TRBV18 and TRBJ2-7; tentative D call: TRBD1 (6 bases). The germline V and J ends were trimmed by 4 bases and 1 base, with 8 bases remaining between them. Germline CDR1 is KGHSH and CDR2 is LQKENI. The CDR3 totals 13 residues. The CDR3 region has the DNA TGTGCCAGCTCACACGGGACATCCTACGAGCAGTACTTC. It yields the protein CASSHGTSYEQYF.